This passage covers 22 T cell receptor beta chains from one sample sequenced in a study of cytomegalovirus exposure and HLA in healthy donors. PCR was performed using 60 Vbeta and 13 Jbeta primers. The assay was immunoSEQ multiplex PCR, and TCRdb's table has in-frame clones only and misses some. Here the sample spans over 150,000 clones, around 79% being singletons. The sequencing input was PBMCs. The receptors here all came from a man in his thirties or forties in good health and CMV-seropositive.

V usage is TRBV2 and J usage is TRBJ2-5; no clear D gene. The end of the DNA is better explained by TRBJ2-7, so the J call may be wrong. This CDR3 comprises 11 residues. Germline assignment: CDR1 SNHLY and CDR2 FYNNEI. The DNA of the CDR3 is TGTGCCAGCAGTGAACTCTACGAGCAGTACTTC. This encodes CASSELYEQYF.

Comments on this clone: At one end, the junction sequence differs from germline, possibly due to a read error. The J gene is TRBJ1-2, the V gene TRBV27; TRBD1 might be the D (6 bases). CDR3 size: 14 residues. The germline V gene has CDR1 MNHEY and CDR2 SMNVEV (reference sequence). Here the CDR3 DNA reads TGTGCCAGCAGTTTATCGAGGGACATCGCCCCCTCGGCCTTC. Encoded protein: CASSLSRDIAPSAF.

J is TRBJ2-2 and V is TRBV5-8; 9 bases match TRBD1. In germline, CDR1 is SGHTS, CDR2 YDEGEE. Trimming at V came to 1 base and at J to 4 bases, leaving 2 bases not matched to a gene. The CDR3 covers 15 residues. The CDR3 bases are TGTGCCAGCAGCTTGAACAGGGGGCGCACCGGGGAGCTGTTTTTT. This translates into CASSLNRGRTGELFF. The entire variable domain, with the rest obtained from reference TRBV5-8 and TRBJ2-2, is as follows: EAGVTQSPTHLIKTRGQQATLRCSPISGHTSVYWYQQALGLGLQFLLWYDEGEERNRGNFPPRFSGRQFPNYSSELNVNALELEDSALYLCASSLNRGRTGELFFGEGSRLTVL.

This chain joins TRBV18 and TRBJ1-5; a weak D match, TRBD1 (5 bases). The germline V gene has CDR1 KGHSH and CDR2 LQKENI. With 2 bases removed from V and 0 bases from J, the gap between germline ends came to 17 bases. The CDR3 has 18 residues. The CDR3 loop is CASSPMGLTVTSNQPQHF. The DNA of the CDR3 is TGTGCCAGCTCACCAATGGGGCTGACAGTGACTAGCAATCAGCCCCAGCATTTT.

V usage is TRBV6-6 and J usage is TRBJ1-5, with 11 bases lining up with TRBD1. CDR1 and CDR2 (germline): MNHNY, SVGAGI (reference sequence). The CDR3 has 15 residues. V dropped 7 bases and J dropped 5; count of bases not matched to a gene: 7. The CDR3 sequence is CASTTGQGDDQPQHF. CDR3 nucleotide sequence: TGTGCCAGCACCACGGGACAGGGGGATGATCAGCCCCAGCATTTT.

This chain joins TRBV5-1 and TRBJ2-3; TRBD2 aligns across 9 bases. Germline lookup yields CDR1 SGHRS and CDR2 YFSETQ. The CDR3 contains 16 residues. J gave up 2 bases and V 2 bases, and 6 bases lay outside the gene matches. CDR3 nucleotide sequence: TGCGCCAGCAGCTTAACGGGCGGGGGGGTCACAGATACGCAGTATTTT. This encodes CASSLTGGGVTDTQYF.

The gene calls are TRBV28 and TRBJ2-7, with a possible D match to TRBD2 (6 bases). CDR3 length: 14 residues. The V end lost 6 bases, the J end lost 3 bases, and 15 bases lay between the germline ends. Germline assignment: CDR1 MDHEN and CDR2 SYDVKM. CDR3 in DNA: TGTGCCAGCAGCCCACCGGGGGAAAGCTACGAGCAGTACTTC. This encodes CASSPPGESYEQYF.

The chain joins TRBV25-1 to TRBJ2-1; 14 bases map to TRBD2. The V and J ends lost 3 bases and 9 bases, in that order; junction bases with no gene match: 10. Germline lookup yields CDR1 MGHDK and CDR2 SYGVNS. This CDR3 is built from 17 residues. In DNA form, the CDR3 reads TGTGCCAGCAGTGACCAGGGACTAGCGGGGGAAGGGGGTGAGCAGTTCTTC. Its protein is CASSDQGLAGEGGEQFF.

This chain links TRBV7-9 with TRBJ2-3, with 7 bases identical to TRBD2. The CDR3 covers 15 residues. In germline, CDR1 is SEHNR, CDR2 FQNEAQ (reference sequence). V gave up 6 bases and J gave up 2 bases; unmatched junction bases: 8. The CDR3 DNA is TGTGCCAGCAGACTACTAGCGACCTCCACAGATACGCAGTATTTT. Its protein product is CASRLLATSTDTQYF.

This clone was detected only a few times. The chain combines TRBV29-1 with TRBJ1-1, with D unclear. V lost 2 bases to trimming and J lost 2 bases, with 6 bases between them. CDR3 length equals 12 residues. CDR1 is SQVTM, CDR2 ANQGSEA, per germline. CDR3 coding DNA: TGCAGCGTTGAAAGAGCTAACACTGAAGCTTTCTTT. Translating it yields CSVERANTEAFF.

The rearrangement joins TRBV19 to TRBJ1-1; 7 nucleotides match TRBD1. This CDR3 comprises 15 residues. CDR1 LNHDA and CDR2 SQIVND come from the germline V gene (reference sequence). The V segment lost 5 bases and the J segment 3 bases; nucleotides outside the gene matches: 9. CDR3 DNA: TGTGCCAGTAGTTCTCGACAGGGAAGGGACACTGAAGCTTTCTTT. Its protein is CASSSRQGRDTEAFF.

The rearrangement joins TRBV28 to TRBJ2-1, with TRBD2 matching 11 bases. The CDR3 length is 17 residues. The germline V gene encodes CDR1 MDHEN and CDR2 SYDVKM. Trimming removed 5 bases from V and 3 bases from J; junction bases left unmatched: 9. The CDR3 nucleotides read TGTGCCAGCAGTACCTACCTCCTAGCGGGAGGCTACAATGAGCAGTTCTTC. Its translation: CASSTYLLAGGYNEQFF.

The chain recombines TRBV4-2 with TRBJ2-3, with TRBD2 matching 12 bases. The CDR3 is 14 residues long. With V trimmed by 4 bases and J by 6 bases, 2 bases remained unmatched. Germline CDR1 is LGHNA and CDR2 is YNFKEQ. CDR3 loop: CASSPTSGSDTQYF. The CDR3 DNA reads as TGTGCCAGCAGCCCGACTAGCGGGAGTGATACGCAGTATTTT.

CDR3 amino acids: CASSVAQSNEQFF. The CDR3, as DNA: TGTGCCAGCAGCGTAGCGCAGTCCAATGAGCAGTTCTTC. This chain uses TRBV9 with TRBJ2-1; unclear D gene. Germline V gives CDR1 SGDLS, CDR2 YYNGEE. The CDR3 is 13 amino acids. V shed 0 bases and J shed 6 bases, with 7 bases lying between them.

V gene TRBV7-2 combines with J gene TRBJ2-7; D perhaps matches TRBD1 (6 bases). V gave up 1 base and J gave up 2 bases, with 12 bases separating them. The CDR3 sequence is 15 residues long. Germline CDR1 is SGHTA and CDR2 is FQGNSA. In DNA form, the CDR3 reads TGTGCCAGCAGCTTAGGGACAGAAATTACCTACGAGCAGTACTTC. Translating gives CASSLGTEITYEQYF.

CDR3 residues: CASSLDPGTGPSNEQFF. DNA of the CDR3: TGTGCCAGCAGCTTAGACCCCGGGACAGGGCCATCCAATGAGCAGTTCTTC. J is TRBJ2-1 and V is TRBV11-3; 9 nucleotides line up with TRBD1. J gave up 6 bases and V 0 bases, and 9 bases lay outside the gene matches. Per germline, CDR1 SGHNT and CDR2 YENEEA. This CDR3 has 17 residues.

The chain couples TRBV4-2 to TRBJ1-5; D remains ambiguous. This CDR3 spans 14 amino acids. The germline CDR1 and CDR2 sequences are LGHNA and YNFKEQ. Trimming left V 0 bases short and J 15 bases short, with 18 bases between. Written as DNA, the CDR3 is TGTGCCAGCAGCCAAGATGATACTGGCAGACTTCCGCATTTT. Its protein is CASSQDDTGRLPHF.

V gene TRBV28 combines with J gene TRBJ1-1; D is unclear. Germline-derived CDR1 and CDR2 are MDHEN and SYDVKM. The CDR3 is 11 residues long. Trimming took 7 bases from V and 2 from J, leaving 5 bases between them. The CDR3 DNA is TGTGCCAGCACGAGTAACACTGAAGCTTTCTTT. The encoded protein is CASTSNTEAFF.

The chain combines TRBV4-2 with TRBJ1-2; TRBD1 matches at 9 bases. The CDR3 consists of 15 residues. The germline V gene encodes CDR1 LGHNA and CDR2 YNFKEQ. The ends lost 4 bases at V and 11 bases at J; junction bases unmatched: 14. As DNA, the CDR3 is TGTGCCAGCAGCCTTTTGGGACAGGGAGATAGAGTTTACACCTTC. Residues: CASSLLGQGDRVYTF.

V and J are TRBV7-3 and TRBJ1-6; 8 positions match TRBD1. CDR1 is SGHTA, CDR2 FQGTGA, per germline. V lost 1 base and J lost 8; bases outside the gene matches: 4. The CDR3 runs 15 residues. In DNA form, the CDR3 reads TGTGCCAGCAGCTTAAACGGACAGGGCTATTCACCCCTCCACTTT. Amino acid sequence: CASSLNGQGYSPLHF.

The chain carries TRBV7-2 and TRBJ2-1; no reliable D call. Germline loops: CDR1 SGHTA, CDR2 FQGNSA. This CDR3 comprises 13 residues. Trimming removed 1 base at V and 6 bases at J, with 7 bases between. The CDR3 reads CASSLVSLNEQFF. CDR3 nucleotides: TGTGCCAGCAGCTTAGTATCCCTCAATGAGCAGTTCTTC. Supplemented by reference TRBV7-2 and TRBJ2-1, the full variable domain reads GAGVSQSPSNKVTEKGKDVELRCDPISGHTALYWYRQSLGQGLEFLIYFQGNSAPDKSGLPSDRFSAERTGGSVSTLTIQRTQQEDSAVYLCASSLVSLNEQFFGPGTRLTVL.

V is TRBV7-3 and J is TRBJ2-3, with a weak D call TRBD1 (6 bases). V was shortened by 5 bases and J by 6 bases, with 12 bases between the two germline ends. The length of the CDR3 is 13 residues. The germline V gene has CDR1 SGHTA and CDR2 FQGTGA. The CDR3 coding sequence is TGTGCCAGCAGCACCACCACAGGGGATACGCAGTATTTT. This gives the protein CASSTTTGDTQYF.